Following are 22 T cell receptor beta chains from one sample sequenced in a study of STAT3 mutations in large granular lymphocyte leukemia. Regarding the study as a whole: Every T-cell large granular lymphocyte leukemia patient had at least one immunodominant TCR beta clonotype.

Assay: immunoSEQ multiplex PCR; the TCRdb copy retains only in-frame clones and omits some. Among approximately 9,100 clones listed, 80% to 95% were seen once. These receptors lack a known antigen. The sample comprised peripheral blood mononuclear cells. The source is a man aged 55 to 70 with T-cell large granular lymphocyte leukemia. Some clones in this sample may be carry-over from other donors' samples.

The chain combines TRBV4-1 with TRBJ2-1, with 8 nucleotides matching TRBD2. Trimming removed 3 bases from V and 6 bases from J; junction bases left unmatched: 19. Germline V CDR1 and CDR2: MGHRA, YSYEKL. This CDR3 region has 19 residues. The CDR3 protein is CASSQNLAGPGRGSNEQFF. In DNA form, the CDR3 reads TGCGCCAGCAGCCAGAACCTAGCGGGTCCTGGGAGGGGTAGCAATGAGCAGTTCTTC.

The chain joins TRBV6-5 to TRBJ1-1; TRBD1 aligns across 9 bases. CDR3 length equals 15 residues. Germline CDR1 is MNHEY and CDR2 is SVGAGI. V was pared by 2 bases and J by 2 bases, with 3 bases of the junction left unmatched. The CDR3 region is CASSYPGQGNTEAFF. In DNA, the CDR3 is TGTGCCAGCAGTTACCCGGGACAGGGCAACACTGAAGCTTTCTTT.

The chain recombines TRBV27 with TRBJ2-7; 9 positions agree with TRBD2. CDR3 length equals 15 residues. Germline trimming cut 3 bases from V and 3 bases from J; bases unmatched to any gene: 6. The germline CDR1 and CDR2 sequences are MNHEY and SMNVEV (reference sequence). As DNA, the CDR3 is TGTGCCAGCAGTTTCTCCCCTAGCGGGATCTACGAGCAGTACTTC. Translated: CASSFSPSGIYEQYF.

CDR3 sequence reads: CASTGRGLKSEQFF. The CDR3 bases are TGTGCCAGCACCGGGCGTGGGTTGAAGTCTGAGCAGTTCTTC. The V call is TRBV5-4, the J call TRBJ2-1, with D unresolved. Between the trimmed V and J ends, which lost 6 bases and 9 bases, there was a span of 19 bases. The CDR3 runs to 14 residues. CDR1 SGHNT and CDR2 YYREEE come from the germline V gene (reference sequence).

The V call is TRBV5-5, the J call TRBJ2-7, with D perhaps matching TRBD2 (5 bases). This CDR3 contains 13 residues. Germline-derived CDR1 and CDR2 are SGHKS and YYEKEE (reference sequence). Trimming removed 0 bases at V and 2 bases at J, with 6 bases between. The CDR3 bases are TGTGCCAGCAGCTTGGTGACTACCTACGAGCAGTACTTC. Protein: CASSLVTTYEQYF.

The genes are TRBV5-5 and TRBJ2-7; TRBD2 aligns across 10 bases. V was clipped by 5 bases and J by 0 bases; unmatched bases: 5. This CDR3 has 15 residues. Germline CDR1 SGHKS, CDR2 YYEKEE (reference sequence). CDR3 protein: CASRQSSGSSYEQYF. The CDR3 bases are TGTGCCAGCAGACAATCTAGCGGGAGCTCCTACGAGCAGTACTTC.

The CDR3 DNA reads as TGTGCCAGCAGCCGCTCGACAATCAACTATGGCTACACCTTC. Translated: CASSRSTINYGYTF. The chain uses TRBV5-4 and TRBJ1-2; no definite D call. Trimming took off 4 bases at V and 2 bases at J, with 12 bases between the two ends. This CDR3 has 14 amino acids. CDR1 and CDR2 (germline): SGHNT, YYREEE (reference sequence).

V and J are TRBV2 and TRBJ2-3; 8 bases fit TRBD2. V dropped 4 bases and J dropped 2; count of bases not matched to a gene: 8. Per the germline V gene, CDR1 is SNHLY and CDR2 is FYNNEI. This CDR3 has 16 residues. CDR3 region: CASSVRGGSYTDTQYF. CDR3 coding DNA: TGTGCCAGCAGTGTCCGCGGGGGGAGCTACACAGATACGCAGTATTTT.

This chain links TRBV19 with TRBJ2-7; a weak D match, TRBD2 (6 bases). The germline V and J ends were trimmed by 6 bases and 1 base, with 13 bases remaining between them. The CDR3 extends over 14 amino acids. Per the germline V gene, CDR1 is LNHDA and CDR2 is SQIVND (reference sequence). The CDR3 DNA is TGTGCCAGTAGCCCGGGACTTAAATCCTACGAGCAGTACTTC. Translated: CASSPGLKSYEQYF.

V gene TRBV7-9 combines with J gene TRBJ2-4, with D possibly TRBD2 on 6 matching bases. V shed 1 base and J shed 0 bases, with 13 bases lying between them. The CDR3 is 17 amino acids. CDR1 is SEHNR, CDR2 FQNEAQ, per germline (reference sequence). The CDR3 bases are TGTGCCAGCAGCTTAGGTCGCGGGACTCTAGCCAAAAACATTCAGTACTTC. This gives the protein CASSLGRGTLAKNIQYF. Full variable domain (missing parts from reference TRBV7-9 and TRBJ2-4): DTGVSQNPRHKITKRGQNVTFRCDPISEHNRLYWYRQTLGQGPEFLTYFQNEAQLEKSRLLSDRFSAERPKGSFSTLEIQRTEQGDSAMYLCASSLGRGTLAKNIQYFGAGTRLSVL.

This rearrangement joins TRBV5-6 to TRBJ2-7; D tentatively reads TRBD1 or TRBD2 (5 bases each). The CDR3 length is 14 residues. V was shortened by 0 bases and J by 6 bases, with 13 bases between the two germline ends. The V gene's germline CDR1 is SGHDT and CDR2 YYEEEE. CDR3 nucleotide sequence: TGTGCCAGCAGCTTGGCCTGGGGGAAAGGCGAGCAGTACTTC. This sequence encodes CASSLAWGKGEQYF.

The chain couples TRBV28 to TRBJ2-3; TRBD2 agrees at 7 bases. The CDR3 covers 14 residues. Per germline, CDR1 MDHEN and CDR2 SYDVKM. V trimming: 7 bases; J trimming: 1 base; junction bases outside the gene matches: 5. The CDR3 bases are TGTGCCAGCACCCTTCTAGCGGGCACAGATACGCAGTATTTT. Amino acids: CASTLLAGTDTQYF.

J is TRBJ2-3 and V is TRBV5-1; tentatively, D is TRBD1 (6 bases). This CDR3 is 14 amino acids long. Germline CDR1 is SGHRS and CDR2 is YFSETQ. The V and J ends lost 4 bases and 1 base respectively, with 10 bases between them. CDR3 DNA sequence: TGCGCCAGCAGCCAAAGACAGGGCACAGATACGCAGTATTTT. Its translation: CASSQRQGTDTQYF.

This chain connects TRBV18 to TRBJ2-6; 9 positions agree with TRBD1. After removal of 3 bases from V and 3 bases from J, the junction contained 15 bases not matched to a gene. Germline V gene lookup returns CDR1 KGHSH and CDR2 LQKENI. The CDR3 extends over 20 amino acids. Here the CDR3 DNA reads TGTGCCAGCTCACCCCGTGAGACAGGGGGTAATCAATATGGGGCCAACGTCCTGACTTTC. Protein product: CASSPRETGGNQYGANVLTF. Together with reference TRBV18 and TRBJ2-6, the CDR3 gives the full variable domain: NAGVMQNPRHLVRRRGQEARLRCSPMKGHSHVYWYRQLPEEGLKFMVYLQKENIIDESGMPKERFSAEFPKEGPSILRIQQVVRGDSAAYFCASSPRETGGNQYGANVLTFGAGSRLTVL.

The chain has TRBV11-3 and TRBJ2-2; either TRBD1 or TRBD2 may fit D (5 bases each). V was shortened by 5 bases and J by 7 bases, with 20 bases between the two germline ends. The CDR3 covers 16 residues. Germline CDR1 is SGHNT and CDR2 is YENEEA. The CDR3, as DNA: TGTGCCAGCAGCACTTCCTCCGGGACGGCGGACGGGGAGCTGTTTTTT. Translating it yields CASSTSSGTADGELFF.

Concerning this clone itself: The junction differs from germline at one of its ends, possibly a read error. This sequence joins TRBV30 and TRBJ2-5, with D unclear. The CDR3 length is 15 residues. Germline-derived CDR1 and CDR2 are GTSNPN and SVGIG (reference sequence). The CDR3 sequence is CAWGVGSHHQETQYF. CDR3 nucleotide sequence: TGTGCCTGGGGTGTAGGATCCCACCACCAAGAGACCCAGTACTTC.

This clone was picked up one time. The chain carries TRBV7-9 and TRBJ2-3; 7 bases fit TRBD2. The length of the CDR3 is 18 residues. Per the germline V gene, CDR1 is SEHNR and CDR2 is FQNEAQ (reference sequence). V lost 7 bases and J lost 4; bases outside the gene matches: 20. This CDR3 reads CASTYGRLRERLPDTQYF. The DNA of the CDR3 is TGTGCCAGCACCTACGGGAGACTGCGGGAGAGGTTACCAGATACGCAGTATTTT.

The count of this clone is one. The chain joins TRBV5-1 to TRBJ2-3; D unresolved. The CDR3 totals 13 residues. Trimming stripped 0 bases from V and 7 bases from J, with 9 bases between. Germline values: CDR1 SGHRS, CDR2 YFSETQ. CDR3 protein: CASSLEARHTQYF. The DNA of the CDR3 is TGCGCCAGCAGCTTGGAGGCGCGCCATACGCAGTATTTT.

The chain employs TRBV5-1 and TRBJ2-3; unclear D gene. In germline, CDR1 is SGHRS, CDR2 YFSETQ. V lost 0 bases, J lost 2 bases, and 4 bases lay in between. This CDR3 contains 13 residues. Written as DNA, the CDR3 is TGCGCCAGCAGCTTGGCCCCCACAGATACGCAGTATTTT. Its translation is CASSLAPTDTQYF.

The chain joins TRBV18 to TRBJ1-6; D is perhaps TRBD1 (6 bases). With 3 bases removed from V and 7 bases from J, the gap between germline ends came to 13 bases. Germline CDR1 reads KGHSH; CDR2 reads LQKENI. There are 15 residues in the CDR3. This CDR3 is CASSPDRNGNSPLHF. The CDR3 DNA follows: TGTGCCAGCTCACCCGACAGGAACGGCAATTCACCCCTCCACTTT.

V is TRBV12-5 and J is TRBJ2-3; 8 nucleotides match TRBD1. V trimming: 6 bases; J trimming: 2 bases; junction bases outside the gene matches: 4. The CDR3 length is 14 residues. Germline CDR1 and CDR2: LGHNT and FRNRAP. The DNA for the CDR3 is TGTGCTAGTGGACAGGGGGATCTCACAGATACGCAGTATTTT. Its translation is CASGQGDLTDTQYF.

CDR3 protein: CASSSQGGGYGYTF. The CDR3 DNA is TGTGCCAGCAGTTCCCAGGGGGGCGGCTATGGCTACACCTTC. The V call is TRBV6-5, the J call TRBJ1-2; 7 bases fit TRBD1. V dropped 4 bases and J dropped 4; count of bases not matched to a gene: 6. Germline V gene lookup returns CDR1 MNHEY and CDR2 SVGAGI. CDR3 size: 14 residues.